Below, 9 T cell receptor beta chains from the same sample are listed, as sequenced in a study of long-term antiretroviral therapy in people with HIV. Runs used v3.0 of the immunoSEQ assay and were done at survey level. Data came from immunoSEQ multiplex PCR; TCRdb stores just in-frame clones and leaves some out. Of some 28,000 clones in the sample, about 95% were seen once. Sequencing was performed on unsorted PBMCs, taken roughly 6.3 years after starting antiretroviral therapy. The receptor source for this set is a young man with HIV.

The chain combines TRBV9 with TRBJ2-1, with D unclear. The CDR3 sequence is 15 residues long. Trimming shortened V by 3 bases and J by 9 bases, and 19 bases separated the two germline ends. Per germline, CDR1 SGDLS and CDR2 YYNGEE. The CDR3 nucleotides read TGTGCCAGCAGCGCCTGGCCCACCCTCCGAGGTGAGCAGTTCTTC. Translated, it gives CASSAWPTLRGEQFF.

CDR3 protein: CASSPPNTEAFF. The CDR3 DNA follows: TGCGCCAGCAGCCCCCCAAACACTGAAGCTTTCTTT. The chain carries TRBV5-1 and TRBJ1-1; D remains ambiguous. Germline V gives CDR1 SGHRS, CDR2 YFSETQ. The CDR3 runs to 12 residues. Trimming took 4 bases from V and 2 from J, leaving 6 bases between them.

The V gene is TRBV5-1, the J gene TRBJ1-2; possible D gene TRBD1, 5 bases. V was shortened by 3 bases and J by 6 bases, with 15 bases between the two germline ends. The CDR3 covers 14 residues. From germline, CDR1 is SGHRS and CDR2 YFSETQ. Here the CDR3 reads CASSSGQAPNGYTF. Written as DNA, the CDR3 is TGCGCCAGCAGCTCGGGGCAGGCCCCAAATGGCTACACCTTC.

This clone was seen a single time. V and J are TRBV10-3 and TRBJ2-3, with D perhaps matching TRBD1 (5 bases). This CDR3 spans 12 amino acids. The V gene's germline CDR1 is ENHRY and CDR2 SYGVKD. V lost 4 bases and J 8 bases, leaving 10 bases between the germline ends. The CDR3 DNA reads TGTGCCATCAGTGGGGGCCTGGGTACGCAGTATTTT. Amino acid sequence: CAISGGLGTQYF.

The chain uses TRBV27 and TRBJ1-1; D is ambiguous. Trimming cost V 3 bases and J 0 bases, with 11 bases left between them. This CDR3 is 15 amino acids long. CDR1 is MNHEY and CDR2 is SMNVEV in the germline V gene (reference sequence). This CDR3 reads CASSFAVGLNTEAFF. In nucleotides, the CDR3 is TGTGCCAGCAGTTTCGCGGTGGGTTTGAACACTGAAGCTTTCTTT.

The chain recombines TRBV19 with TRBJ2-1, with no clear D. Germline assignment: CDR1 LNHDA and CDR2 SQIVND (reference sequence). Trimming left V 2 bases short and J 0 bases short, with 17 bases between. The CDR3 is made up of 18 amino acids. The DNA for the CDR3 is TGTGCCAGTAGTATACATTACCGCCTTTGGGACTCCTACAATGAGCAGTTCTTC. Residues: CASSIHYRLWDSYNEQFF. Using reference TRBV19 and TRBJ2-1 for the parts outside the CDR3, the full variable domain is DGGITQSPKYLFRKEGQNVTLSCEQNLNHDAMYWYRQDPGQGLRLIYYSQIVNDFQKGDIAEGYSVSREKKESFPLTVTSAQKNPTAFYLCASSIHYRLWDSYNEQFFGPGTRLTVL.

The CDR3, as DNA: TGCGCCAGCAGCTTGGAACCGGCCCCCGCGGAGCAGTTCTTC. Translation: CASSLEPAPAEQFF. The chain combines TRBV5-1 with TRBJ2-1; D is unclear. The CDR3 loop spans 14 amino acids. Trimming took off 0 bases at V and 10 bases at J, with 14 bases between the two ends. The V gene's germline CDR1 is SGHRS and CDR2 YFSETQ.

This chain links TRBV28 with TRBJ1-5; TRBD1 matches 7 bases. V lost 3 bases and J lost 3; bases outside the gene matches: 5. CDR3 length: 15 residues. From germline, CDR1 is MDHEN and CDR2 SYDVKM. The chain's CDR3 is CASSLTGPLNQPQHF. The CDR3 bases are TGTGCCAGCAGTTTGACAGGGCCTCTCAATCAGCCCCAGCATTTT.

This chain joins TRBV2 and TRBJ2-2; D gene ambiguous. The germline CDR1 and CDR2 sequences are SNHLY and FYNNEI. Trimming took 4 bases from V and 2 from J, leaving 5 bases between them. There are 13 residues in the CDR3. CDR3 sequence: CASSGHNTGELFF. The CDR3 DNA is TGTGCCAGCAGTGGACATAACACCGGGGAGCTGTTTTTT.